Reported below is one T cell receptor beta chain. The repertoire was sequenced with immunoSEQ multiplex PCR; TCRdb's copy has only in-frame clones and lacks some. Of fewer than 250,000 clones detected, around 90% appear once; the ten largest clones hold over 12%. Those who participated ranged in age from roughly 18 to 90 years and resided in 20 to 25 US areas. Participants' reported clinical history set cohort assignment. This entry belongs to a study of blood T cell repertoires in COVID-19. Study information: T cells, B-cell-depleted T cells, or PBMCs provided the cDNA or gDNA that served as material.

V lost 4 bases and J 4 bases, leaving 9 bases between the germline ends. The germline V gene encodes CDR1 SGDLS and CDR2 YYNGEE. This CDR3 region has 14 residues. The J gene is TRBJ2-6, the V gene TRBV9; D is ambiguous. This sequence originates from a woman between 50 and 59 years old with acute COVID-19. The sequencing sample was made of PBMCs or T cells enriched from blood (not recorded which). In nucleotides, the CDR3 is TGTGCCAGCAGCCCCCCCCTAGGGGCCAACGTCCTGACTTTC. Encoded protein: CASSPPLGANVLTF.